What follows describes a single T cell receptor beta chain. These data come from a study of PD-1 blockade in classical Hodgkin lymphoma. The time point denotes: newly diagnosed, previously untreated cHL patient sample. Germline V CDR1 and CDR2: MDHEN, SYDVKM. The CDR3 is made up of 13 amino acids. V was shortened by 10 bases and J by 5 bases, with 17 bases between the two germline ends. The assay was immunoSEQ multiplex PCR, and TCRdb's table has in-frame clones only and misses some. The table includes about 30,000 clones, approximately 90% detected once. The chain is built from TRBV28 and TRBJ1-1; D call uncertain. The sequence derives from a human donor with classical Hodgkin lymphoma. Material for sequencing was peripheral blood mononuclear cells (PBMCs). CDR3 region: CATWRQAGTEAFF. The CDR3 DNA reads TGTGCCACCTGGCGGCAGGCGGGAACTGAAGCTTTCTTT.